This TCR beta chain was recorded in a study of cytomegalovirus exposure and HLA in healthy donors (dated 2017 in TCRdb). In the study overall: A later analysis indicated that the 100 to 150 validation repertoires were generated on the platform also employed for the roughly 730 repertoires of the first cohort. The study aimed to test whether signatures of past pathogen exposure could be identified by cataloging public T cell receptors. In addition to the first cohort of 650 to 750 subjects, a separate validation cohort of over 90 different subjects was used. The study combined high-throughput TCR immunosequencing, statistical association of individual TCRs with disease status, and machine learning to predict cytomegalovirus infection status.

About this clone: What antigen it recognizes has not been identified. No base-level quality is on record; no much larger clone is a single base apart.

Separate from the approximately 670-subject first cohort, the validation cohort of 120 subjects was the group to which the donors belonged. Study-wide conclusions, independent of this receptor: A few of the identified cytomegalovirus-associated TCR beta chains were confirmed in vitro to be specific for cytomegalovirus antigens. According to the authors, the approach could potentially be generalized to other disease states and immunological phenotypes. Subsequent analysis determined that TCRs grouped into clusters in the first cohort also showed a tendency toward co-occurrence across the roughly 110 validation repertoires, and 85% to 95% of cluster scores exceeded 0. The classifier was reported to diagnose cytomegalovirus status with high specificity and sensitivity in both the original and validation cohorts. A later analysis had no HLA typing for the validation cohort, so co-occurrence there was scored across all 130 or so repertoires. While some public TCRs were present in many individuals, most TCR sequences turned up only very rarely across donors. The study gave a list of 150 to 200 TCR beta chains associated with cytomegalovirus.

Library generation was performed with the immunoSEQ multiplex PCR assay. Per the authors' processing: To diagnose cytomegalovirus status from the catalog of TCR beta chain sequences, a statistical classification framework was built. The table was pulled from immuneACCESS by TCRdb, which kept in-frame rearrangements only. Such tables lose some clones; where checked, under half of the loss comes from unresolved V genes, and the rest has no known cause. The DNA was the basis for D and trimming; V, J and clone size are from that table. This sample has 150,000 to 200,000 clones in its table, and 85% of those were observed once. Approximately 16% of the sample rests with the top ten. The junction shows trimming of 4 bases on V and 4 bases on J, plus 16 bases between the germline ends. The CDR3 covers 16 residues, taking in both the cysteine and the phenylalanine. Just the 48-base CDR3 DNA is kept, in frame starting at base 1. The germline V gene supplies CDR1 MRHNA and CDR2 SNTAGT.

The V and J segments used are TRBV6-4 and TRBJ2-2; the D segment could be TRBD2, given 6 matching bases. The receptor was derived from a young man in good health and CMV-seropositive. The sample taken for sequencing was PBMCs. The bases are TGTGCCAGCAGTGTCCGGAGCGGGTCCCTCACCGGGGAGCTGTTTTTT. Translated, this is CASSVRSGSLTGELFF.